Following are 30 T cell receptor beta chains from one sample sequenced in a study of blood T cells in healthy people across ages. A sample-barcoded 5' primer and a J-beta primer mix were used in a second PCR of about 6 to 11 cycles. Each CDR3 protein gets one entry after TCRdb re-called the 5' RACE reads with MiXCR. The sample consists of 380,000 or so distinct CDR3 sequences, 45% to 65% of them appearing once. The material sequenced was blood. These TCRs come from a man aged 55 to 70 in good health.

About this clonotype: At one boundary the junction diverges from the germline segment, which might be a read error. The chain uses TRBV4-3 and TRBJ1-4; D is possibly TRBD1 (5 bases). This CDR3 comprises 15 residues. Germline values: CDR1 LGHNA, CDR2 YSLEER. The CDR3 here is CVSSRRRGPNEKLFF. Written as DNA, the CDR3 is TGCGTCAGCAGCCGCAGAAGGGGACCCAATGAGAAACTGTTTTTT.

The table lists this clonotype with many counts. The gene calls are TRBV2 and TRBJ2-5; 11 nucleotides agree with TRBD1. The J segment lost 2 bases and the V segment lost 5 bases, leaving 1 base of the junction unmatched. The germline CDR1 and CDR2 sequences are SNHLY and FYNNEI. The CDR3 sequence is 14 residues long. CDR3 loop: CASSRDRGQETQYF. CDR3 bases: TGTGCCAGCAGTAGGGACAGGGGGCAAGAGACCCAGTACTTC.

This clonotype was seen once. The chain employs TRBV6-5 and TRBJ1-1; D remains ambiguous. V lost 0 bases to trimming and J lost 1 base, with 12 bases between them. Germline V CDR1 and CDR2: MNHEY, SVGAGI. The CDR3 totals 16 residues. The DNA of the CDR3 is TGTGCCAGCAGTTACTCGAAAAGACACCCGAACACTGAAGCTTTCTTT. This encodes CASSYSKRHPNTEAFF.

The chain recombines TRBV20-1 with TRBJ2-7, with 8 bases matching TRBD1. CDR1 and CDR2 from the germline V gene are DFQATT and SNEGSKA (reference sequence). This CDR3 comprises 16 residues. Trimming took 0 bases from V and 2 from J; bases not matched to a gene: 9. CDR3 DNA: TGCAGTGCTAGAGATCTGCGGGGACAGGATACCTACGAGCAGTACTTC. Its translation: CSARDLRGQDTYEQYF.

A few counts support this clonotype. The CDR3 loop is CASSYRVARPGEQFF. In DNA form, the CDR3 reads TGTGCCAGCAGTTATAGGGTAGCGAGGCCTGGTGAGCAGTTCTTC. V gene TRBV11-2 combines with J gene TRBJ2-1; weak D call: TRBD2 (5 bases). The length of the CDR3 is 15 residues. Per the germline V gene, CDR1 is SGHAT and CDR2 is FQNNGV. Trimming removed 6 bases at V and 9 bases at J, with 21 bases between.

This clonotype came up a few times. The rearrangement links TRBV6-2 or TRBV6-3 to TRBJ2-3, with D perhaps being TRBD1 or TRBD2 (5 bases each). Germline assignment: CDR1 MNHEY and CDR2 SVGEGT. The CDR3 has 16 residues. Trimming took 7 bases from V and 0 from J, leaving 17 bases between them. In DNA form, the CDR3 reads TGTGCCAGCACCTTCTGGGGGAATCCAAGCACAGATACGCAGTATTTT. It yields the protein CASTFWGNPSTDTQYF.

This clonotype has a count of ten or more. The chain has TRBV5-1 and TRBJ2-7; 11 nucleotides agree with TRBD1. CDR1 and CDR2 (germline): SGHRS, YFSETQ. V lost 0 bases and J lost 3; bases outside the gene matches: 8. This CDR3 is 17 amino acids long. The CDR3 loop is CASSLVRGGTGGYEQYF. The CDR3 bases are TGCGCCAGCAGCTTGGTTCGTGGCGGGACAGGGGGCTACGAGCAGTACTTC.

This chain uses TRBV5-4 with TRBJ2-1; D possibly corresponds to TRBD2 (6 bases). V lost 5 bases to trimming and J lost 7 bases, with 16 bases between them. Germline V gives CDR1 SGHNT, CDR2 YYREEE (reference sequence). CDR3 size: 14 residues. Here the CDR3 reads CASSSTGTLNEQFF. CDR3 in DNA: TGTGCCAGCAGTTCAACCGGGACTCTGAATGAGCAGTTCTTC.

This clonotype turned up a few times. This chain joins TRBV7-2 and TRBJ2-7; TRBD2 matches 10 bases. The better agreement between TRBJ2-5 and the DNA end casts doubt on the J call. Germline V gene sequence: CDR1 SGHTA, CDR2 FQGNSA. The CDR3 runs to 15 residues. In DNA form, the CDR3 reads TGTGCCAGCAGCTTAGGCTCGGGACTAGCGGAGACCCAGTACTTC. Protein product: CASSLGSGLAETQYF.

This clonotype appeared a single time. V and J are TRBV12-3 or TRBV12-4 and TRBJ1-1; 9 bases agree with TRBD1. Germline trimming cut 4 bases from V and 4 bases from J; bases unmatched to any gene: 4. The CDR3 is 14 residues long. CDR3 sequence (DNA): TGTGCCAGCAGTTCGGGACAGGGTAGCACTGAAGCTTTCTTT. Protein: CASSSGQGSTEAFF.

This chain joins TRBV5-8 and TRBJ2-2; D possibly corresponds to TRBD1 (6 bases). The germline V gene encodes CDR1 SGHTS and CDR2 YDEGEE. The CDR3 has 18 amino acids. Trimming shortened V by 2 bases and J by 5 bases, and 22 bases separated the two germline ends. CDR3 residues: CASSFVRGPGHPTGELFF. The CDR3, as DNA: TGTGCCAGCAGCTTTGTAAGGGGACCGGGACACCCAACCGGGGAGCTGTTTTTT.

In its sample, this clonotype was seen once. This rearrangement joins TRBV20-1 to TRBJ2-5; 7 nucleotides line up with TRBD2. The DNA end lines up better with TRBJ2-7; the J call may be wrong. The CDR3 loop spans 15 amino acids. Germline CDR1 is DFQATT and CDR2 is SNEGSKA (reference sequence). CDR3 bases: TGCAGTGCTAGTAACCCACTGACTAGCCCGTACGAGCAGTACTTC. This sequence encodes CSASNPLTSPYEQYF.

This clonotype appeared many times. J is TRBJ2-5 and V is TRBV7-9; 8 bases line up with TRBD1. The V and J ends lost 5 bases and 4 bases, in that order; junction bases with no gene match: 12. The CDR3 spans 16 residues. Germline CDR1 SEHNR, CDR2 FQNEAQ (reference sequence). CDR3 DNA: TGTGCCAGCAGCCCACGCTTTGGACAGGGTGCAGAGACCCAGTACTTC. Translation: CASSPRFGQGAETQYF.

This clonotype was counted a few times. V is TRBV20-1 and J is TRBJ2-7; 9 bases align to TRBD1. Germline V gene lookup returns CDR1 DFQATT and CDR2 SNEGSKA (reference sequence). This CDR3 spans 13 amino acids. V lost 6 bases, J lost 5 bases, and 8 bases stayed unmatched. DNA of the CDR3: TGCAGTGCCAACTCCGGACAGGGGCACGAGCAGTACTTC. Translated: CSANSGQGHEQYF.

The chain couples TRBV6-2 or TRBV6-3 to TRBJ2-4, with 10 bases aligning to TRBD1. The assigned J gene may be wrong: the sequence end matches TRBJ2-5 better. CDR1 and CDR2 from the germline V gene are MNHEY and SVGEGT. CDR3 size: 13 residues. CDR3 in DNA: TGTGCCAGCACCCTAAGGACAGGGGGGACCCAGTACTTC. Translated, it gives CASTLRTGGTQYF.

The J gene is TRBJ2-1, the V gene TRBV20-1; D unclear. The V gene's germline CDR1 is DFQATT and CDR2 SNEGSKA (reference sequence). CDR3 length: 13 amino acids. With 6 bases removed from V and 2 bases from J, the gap between germline ends came to 11 bases. DNA of the CDR3: TGCAGTGCCGTGGCACAGACCTACAATGAGCAGTTCTTC. This gives the protein CSAVAQTYNEQFF.

This clonotype was detected many times. The chain uses TRBV7-2 and TRBJ2-5, with 9 positions matching TRBD1. CDR3 length: 14 residues. V lost 4 bases, J lost 5 bases, and 5 bases stayed unmatched. Looked up from germline, CDR1 is SGHTA and CDR2 is FQGNSA. As DNA, the CDR3 is TGTGCCAGCAGCTACAGGGGGCGAGGGGAGACCCAGTACTTC. This translates into CASSYRGRGETQYF.

V usage is TRBV5-1 and J usage is TRBJ1-3; possibly TRBD1 for D (5 bases). Germline V gene lookup returns CDR1 SGHRS and CDR2 YFSETQ. The CDR3 consists of 14 residues. V was pared by 0 bases and J by 5 bases, with 9 bases between. This CDR3 is CASSLAGYRNTIYF. DNA of the CDR3: TGCGCCAGCAGCTTGGCAGGGTACAGAAACACCATATATTTT.

CDR3 sequence: CSAKGMNTEAFF. CDR3 coding DNA: TGCAGTGCTAAGGGTATGAACACTGAAGCTTTCTTT. This rearrangement joins TRBV20-1 to TRBJ1-1; D is ambiguous. Germline CDR1 DFQATT, CDR2 SNEGSKA (reference sequence). This CDR3 has 12 residues. The ends were cut back, 4 bases at V and 0 bases at J, with 6 bases in the middle.

The sample holds a few counts of this clonotype. The chain employs TRBV9 and TRBJ2-3, with TRBD2 matching 9 bases. The CDR3 spans 15 residues. The V segment lost 0 bases and the J segment 7 bases; nucleotides outside the gene matches: 6. CDR1 and CDR2 from the germline V gene are SGDLS and YYNGEE. The CDR3 here is CASSVDAGGRNTQYF. In nucleotides, the CDR3 is TGTGCCAGCAGCGTAGATGCGGGAGGGAGGAATACGCAGTATTTT.

This clonotype came up a few times. This sequence joins TRBV20-1 and TRBJ1-4; tentatively, D is TRBD1 (5 bases). Germline V gives CDR1 DFQATT, CDR2 SNEGSKA (reference sequence). The CDR3 length is 16 residues. Deletions cut 0 bases from V and 0 bases from J, with 11 bases between. CDR3 sequence: CSARDWGRATNEKLFF. CDR3 in DNA: TGCAGTGCTAGAGATTGGGGGAGGGCAACTAATGAAAAACTGTTTTTT.

Details on this clonotype: A read error may account for a junction end that differs from germline. The chain recombines TRBV7-9 with TRBJ2-4; 12 bases fit TRBD1. The DNA end lines up better with TRBJ2-7; the J call may be wrong. Germline V lookup: CDR1 SEHNR, CDR2 FQNEAQ (reference sequence). The CDR3 runs 16 residues. The CDR3 here is CTSSLPGTGGAYEQYF. DNA for the CDR3: TGTACCAGCAGCTTACCAGGGACAGGGGGCGCGTACGAGCAGTACTTC.

The genes are TRBV25-1 and TRBJ2-5; D might be TRBD1 or TRBD2, each matching 5 bases. The V end was cut by 3 bases, the J end by 11 bases, with 28 bases between. The germline CDR1 and CDR2 sequences are MGHDK and SYGVNS. The CDR3 has 17 amino acids. CDR3 loop: CASSDSPGWTYFYAQYF. The CDR3 DNA reads as TGTGCCAGCAGTGACTCTCCGGGGTGGACATATTTCTACGCGCAGTACTTC.

This chain links TRBV28 with TRBJ1-2; D might be TRBD1 (5 bases). Germline assignment: CDR1 MDHEN and CDR2 SYDVKM. Trimming stripped 6 bases from V and 3 bases from J, with 17 bases between. This CDR3 spans 15 amino acids. The CDR3 DNA follows: TGTGCCAGCAGACCCAGCGGTGGGGCAGACTATGGCTACACCTTC. This encodes CASRPSGGADYGYTF.

Here the CDR3 DNA reads TGCAGTGCTACGACCCGCCTAAACAGGGGACATATTGCTAACTATGGCTACACCTTC. It encodes CSATTRLNRGHIANYGYTF. The V and J genes are TRBV20-1 and TRBJ1-2, with 7 bases matching TRBD1. Germline trimming cut 4 bases from V and 0 bases from J; bases unmatched to any gene: 20. The CDR3 loop spans 19 amino acids. The germline CDR1 and CDR2 sequences are DFQATT and SNEGSKA (reference sequence).

This clonotype was observed a handful of times. The chain couples TRBV4-2 to TRBJ2-1; TRBD2 agrees at 12 bases. Germline CDR1 and CDR2: LGHNA and YNFKEQ. CDR3 length: 17 amino acids. The V and J ends lost 0 bases and 7 bases, in that order; junction bases with no gene match: 7. CDR3 in amino acids: CASSQEVASGGGNEQFF. The DNA for the CDR3 is TGTGCCAGCAGCCAAGAGGTAGCTAGCGGGGGGGGGAATGAGCAGTTCTTC.

With respect to this clonotype: Possible read error: a much larger clone is one base away. The chain links TRBV7-9 to TRBJ2-5, with D possibly TRBD2 on 6 matching bases. The CDR3 length is 14 residues. Deletions cut 6 bases from V and 11 bases from J, with 22 bases between. CDR1 SEHNR and CDR2 FQNEAQ come from the germline V gene (reference sequence). The CDR3 bases are TGTGCCAGCAGAAGACGCACGGGAGACAATGAGCAGTACTTC. As protein: CASRRRTGDNEQYF.

V is TRBV7-9 and J is TRBJ1-1; tentatively, D is TRBD1 (6 bases). V was pared by 6 bases and J by 8 bases, with 13 bases between. CDR1 SEHNR and CDR2 FQNEAQ come from the germline V gene (reference sequence). This CDR3 comprises 12 residues. The CDR3 DNA sequence: TGTGCCAGCAGTCCACAGGGTTTGGAAGCTTTCTTT. Residues: CASSPQGLEAFF.

Only a few counts were recorded for this clonotype. This chain links TRBV7-9 with TRBJ2-4; TRBD1 might be the D (6 bases). TRBJ2-5 matches the DNA end more closely, so the J call is doubtful. This CDR3 spans 14 amino acids. CDR1 SEHNR and CDR2 FQNEAQ come from the germline V gene (reference sequence). CDR3 DNA sequence: TGTGCCAGCAGCGTCGGACAGCCCAAAGAGACCCAGTACTTC. It is translated as CASSVGQPKETQYF.

The chain uses TRBV6-2 or TRBV6-3 and TRBJ2-3; D assignment may be TRBD1 or TRBD2 (5 bases each). From germline, CDR1 is MNHEY and CDR2 SVGEGT. V was shortened by 3 bases and J by 6 bases, with 10 bases between the two germline ends. The CDR3 loop spans 13 amino acids. As DNA, the CDR3 is TGTGCCAGCAGTTATCTGGGGGATGATACGCAGTATTTT. This codes for CASSYLGDDTQYF.